The clone carrying this T cell receptor beta chain was counted between two and nine times. Its antigen is currently unknown. V shed 3 bases and J shed 4 bases, with 18 bases lying between them. CDR1 and CDR2 from the germline V gene are SGDLS and YYNGEE. The CDR3 is 16 residues long. The sample comes from a study of beta chain features in type 1 diabetes. Study results and caveats: TCRB CDR3 length was moderately but significantly reduced in all four CD4+ subsets of Type 1 diabetes patients.

What was sequenced were expressed TCRB transcripts, since all of the isolated RNA had been reverse transcribed. Method: immunoSEQ multiplex PCR; TCRdb's copy keeps in-frame clones and lacks some. This table holds over 650,000 clones, over 11% found once. This TCR derives from a man younger than 35 with type 1 diabetes. The rearrangement links TRBV9 to TRBJ2-3; D call uncertain. The source material was naive CD4+ T cells from blood. The CDR3 sequence is CASSARRADGADTQYF. The CDR3, as DNA: TGTGCCAGCAGCGCTCGAAGGGCCGATGGGGCAGATACGCAGTATTTT. Looking up the rest from reference TRBV9 and TRBJ2-3 gives the full variable domain: DSGVTQTPKHLITATGQRVTLRCSPRSGDLSVYWYQQSLDQGLQFLIQYYNGEERAKGNILERFSAQQFPDLHSELNLSSLELGDSALYFCASSARRADGADTQYFGPGTRLTVL.